The present TCR beta chain was sequenced within a study of T-cell reconstitution after alpha-beta-depleted transplantation in children. The authors prepared the TCRbeta library with unique molecular identifiers. MiXCR, applied by TCRdb to the PCR reads, yields one record per CDR3 protein. The sample consists of some 520,000 distinct CDR3 sequences, less than 35% of them appearing once. The CDR3 runs to 16 residues. Germline V lookup: CDR1 SGHTA, CDR2 FQGNSA. This clonotype occurred many times. The junction shows a germline mismatch at one end, possibly a read error. Material: PBMCs from the stem cell graft donor, obtained from the stem cell graft. The source of this sequence is a human donor who donated a stem cell graft to a child with aplastic anemia. This sequence joins TRBV7-2 and TRBJ2-1; 11 nucleotides align to TRBD2. CDR3 sequence: CASSLAGTSGYNEQFF. CDR3 DNA sequence: TGCGCCAGCAGCTTGGCCGGGACTAGCGGTTACAATGAGCAGTTCTTC. Looking up the rest from reference TRBV7-2 and TRBJ2-1 gives the full variable domain: GAGVSQSPSNKVTEKGKDVELRCDPISGHTALYWYRQSLGQGLEFLIYFQGNSAPDKSGLPSDRFSAERTGGSVSTLTIQRTQQEDSAVYLCASSLAGTSGYNEQFFGPGTRLTVL.